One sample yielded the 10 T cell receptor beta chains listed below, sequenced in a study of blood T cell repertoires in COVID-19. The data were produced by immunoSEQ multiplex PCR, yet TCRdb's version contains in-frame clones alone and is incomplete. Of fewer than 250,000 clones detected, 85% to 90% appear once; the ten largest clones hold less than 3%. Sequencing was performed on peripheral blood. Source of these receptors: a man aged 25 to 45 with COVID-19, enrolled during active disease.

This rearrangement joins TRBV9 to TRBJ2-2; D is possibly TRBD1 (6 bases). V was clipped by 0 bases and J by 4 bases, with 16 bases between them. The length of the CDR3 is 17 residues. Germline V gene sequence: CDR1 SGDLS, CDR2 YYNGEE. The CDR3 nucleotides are TGTGCCAGCAGCGTAGATCAGACAGGTTGGGCCACCGGGGAGCTGTTTTTT. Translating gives CASSVDQTGWATGELFF.

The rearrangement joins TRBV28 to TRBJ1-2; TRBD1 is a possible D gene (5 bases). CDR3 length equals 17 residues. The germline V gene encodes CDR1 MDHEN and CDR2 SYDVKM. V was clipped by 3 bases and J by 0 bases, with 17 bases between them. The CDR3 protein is CASSFGQRGSPNYGYTF. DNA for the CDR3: TGTGCCAGCAGTTTCGGCCAGCGGGGGTCCCCTAACTATGGCTACACCTTC.

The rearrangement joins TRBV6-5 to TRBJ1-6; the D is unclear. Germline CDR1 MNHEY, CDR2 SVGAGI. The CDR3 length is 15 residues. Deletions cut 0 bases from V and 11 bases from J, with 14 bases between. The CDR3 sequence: CASSYSRKPGAPLHF. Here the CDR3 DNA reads TGTGCCAGCAGTTACTCGAGGAAACCCGGGGCACCCCTCCACTTT.

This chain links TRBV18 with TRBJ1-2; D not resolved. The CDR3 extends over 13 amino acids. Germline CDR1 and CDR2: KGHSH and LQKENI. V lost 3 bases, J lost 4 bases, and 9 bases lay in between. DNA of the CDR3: TGTGCCAGCTCACCTACAGAGAGCTATGGCTACACCTTC. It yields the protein CASSPTESYGYTF.

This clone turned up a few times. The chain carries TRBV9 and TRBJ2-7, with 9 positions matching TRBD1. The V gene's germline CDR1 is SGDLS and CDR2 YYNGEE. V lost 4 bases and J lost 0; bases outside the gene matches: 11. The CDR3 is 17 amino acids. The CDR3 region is CASSPRNRGPTSYEQYF. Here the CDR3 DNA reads TGTGCCAGCAGCCCCAGGAACAGGGGGCCCACCTCCTACGAGCAGTACTTC.

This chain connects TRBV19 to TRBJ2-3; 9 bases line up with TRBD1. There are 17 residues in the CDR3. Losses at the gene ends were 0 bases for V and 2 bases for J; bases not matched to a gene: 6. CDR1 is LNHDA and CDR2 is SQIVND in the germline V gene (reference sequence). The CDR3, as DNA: TGTGCCAGTAGTATAGATTACGGGACAGGGTCCACAGATACGCAGTATTTT. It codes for CASSIDYGTGSTDTQYF.

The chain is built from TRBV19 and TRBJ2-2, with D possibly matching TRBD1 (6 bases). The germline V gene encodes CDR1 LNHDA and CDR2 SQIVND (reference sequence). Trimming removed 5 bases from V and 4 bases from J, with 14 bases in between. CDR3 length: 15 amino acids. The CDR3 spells CASSLLTGRTGELFF. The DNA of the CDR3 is TGTGCCAGTAGTTTATTAACAGGGCGCACCGGGGAGCTGTTTTTT.

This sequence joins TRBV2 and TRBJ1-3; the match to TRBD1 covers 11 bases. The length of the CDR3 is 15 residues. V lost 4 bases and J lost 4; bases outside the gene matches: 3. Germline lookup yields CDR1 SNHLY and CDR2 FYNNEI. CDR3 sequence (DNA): TGTGCCAGCAGTGGGGACAGGGGGGCCGGAAACACCATATATTTT. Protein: CASSGDRGAGNTIYF.

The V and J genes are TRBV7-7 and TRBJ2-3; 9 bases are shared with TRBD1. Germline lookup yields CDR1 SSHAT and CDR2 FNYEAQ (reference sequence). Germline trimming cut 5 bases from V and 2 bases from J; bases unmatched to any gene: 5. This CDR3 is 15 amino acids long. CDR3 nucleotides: TGTGCCAGCAGCCCGGGACAGGGAGTCACAGATACGCAGTATTTT. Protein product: CASSPGQGVTDTQYF.

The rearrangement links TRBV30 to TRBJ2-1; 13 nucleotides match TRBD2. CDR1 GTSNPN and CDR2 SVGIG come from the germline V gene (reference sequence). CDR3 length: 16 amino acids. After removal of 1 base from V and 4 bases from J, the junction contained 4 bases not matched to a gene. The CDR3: CAWSAGTSGVYNEQFF. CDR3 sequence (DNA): TGTGCCTGGAGTGCGGGGACTAGCGGGGTTTACAATGAGCAGTTCTTC.